This section outlines one TCR beta chain sequence together with its context. Its specificity is unknown. The conserved closing phenylalanine or tryptophan is absent in this CDR3, likely reflecting a read error. This CDR3 comprises 13 residues. V was shortened by 5 bases and J by 4 bases, with 10 bases between the two germline ends. Germline lookup yields CDR1 SGHTA and CDR2 FQGTGA. TCRdb used MiXCR to reprocess the 5' RACE reads, holding one entry per CDR3 protein. The sample has tens of thousands of distinct CDR3 sequences; about 28% are singletons. Findings of the study overall: The larger-cohort validation was restricted to a single TCR beta V-J rearrangement rather than whole repertoires.

Tregs were sorted as CD4+CD25+CD127-/low cells. The sequence was obtained from a female donor with breast cancer. The chain employs TRBV7-3 and TRBJ2-3; maybe TRBD1 (6 bases). Sequenced: tumor-infiltrating Tregs sorted from the breast tumor. The CDR3 nucleotides are TGTGCCAGCAGCGGAAGGACAGCAGATACGCAGTATTTA. Its translation is CASSGRTADTQYL.